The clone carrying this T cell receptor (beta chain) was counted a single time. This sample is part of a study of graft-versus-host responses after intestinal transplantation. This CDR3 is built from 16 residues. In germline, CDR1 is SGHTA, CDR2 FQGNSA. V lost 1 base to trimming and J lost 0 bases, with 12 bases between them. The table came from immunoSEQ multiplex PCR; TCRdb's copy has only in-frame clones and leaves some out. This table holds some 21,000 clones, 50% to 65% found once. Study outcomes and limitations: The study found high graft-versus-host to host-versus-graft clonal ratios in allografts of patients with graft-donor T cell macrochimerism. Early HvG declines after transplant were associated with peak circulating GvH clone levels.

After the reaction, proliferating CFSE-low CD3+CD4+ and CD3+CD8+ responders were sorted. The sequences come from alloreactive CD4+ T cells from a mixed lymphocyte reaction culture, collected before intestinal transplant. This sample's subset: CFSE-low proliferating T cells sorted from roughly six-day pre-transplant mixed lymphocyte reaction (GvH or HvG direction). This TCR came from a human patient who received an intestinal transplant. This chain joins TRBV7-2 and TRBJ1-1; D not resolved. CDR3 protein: CASSLVAGVLNTEAFF. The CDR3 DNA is TGTGCCAGCAGCTTAGTCGCGGGCGTCTTGAACACTGAAGCTTTCTTT.